The 23 T cell receptor beta chains listed next were all sequenced from one sample in a study of cytomegalovirus exposure and HLA in healthy donors. It was with 60 Vbeta and 13 Jbeta primers that the PCR ran. Sequenced by immunoSEQ multiplex PCR; TCRdb stores in-frame clones only, minus some. The repertoire holds roughly 68,000 clones, about three quarters seen once, with 7.4% in the top ten. Sequencing was carried out using PBMCs. These receptors all stem from a woman in her 30s in good health and CMV-seropositive.

The rearrangement joins TRBV7-6 to TRBJ2-3; 7 positions match TRBD2. Trimming at V came to 5 bases and at J to 4 bases, leaving 12 bases not matched to a gene. The germline CDR1 and CDR2 sequences are SGHVS and FNYEAQ. The CDR3 totals 16 residues. CDR3 sequence: CASSGMGGAEADTQYF. The CDR3 nucleotides read TGTGCCAGCAGCGGGATGGGAGGGGCTGAGGCAGATACGCAGTATTTT. Full variable domain (missing parts from reference TRBV7-6 and TRBJ2-3): GAGVSQSPRYKVTKRGQDVALRCDPISGHVSLYWYRQALGQGPEFLTYFNYEAQQDKSGLPNDRFSAERPEGSISTLTIQRTEQRDSAMYRCASSGMGGAEADTQYFGPGTRLTVL.

This clone has a handful of counts. The CDR3 nucleotides are TGTGCCAGCAGCTTAAGGACTAGCATGAATGAGCAGTTCTTC. Protein sequence: CASSLRTSMNEQFF. The chain couples TRBV7-8 to TRBJ2-1, with TRBD2 matching 8 bases. CDR1 is SGHVS, CDR2 FQNEAQ, per germline. The CDR3 consists of 14 residues. Trimming removed 2 bases from V and 7 bases from J; junction bases left unmatched: 4.

J is TRBJ2-5 and V is TRBV4-3; TRBD1 agrees at 7 bases. Germline CDR1 is LGHNA and CDR2 is YSLEER. V lost 0 bases and J lost 6; bases outside the gene matches: 10. CDR3 length equals 16 residues. CDR3: CASSQDSTGWGKTQYF. CDR3 coding DNA: TGCGCCAGCAGCCAAGATTCGACAGGGTGGGGGAAGACCCAGTACTTC.

V gene TRBV11-2 combines with J gene TRBJ2-5; 7 bases are a match to TRBD1. The germline gives CDR1 SGHAT, CDR2 FQNNGV. The V and J ends lost 3 bases and 5 bases, in that order; junction bases with no gene match: 9. There are 15 residues in the CDR3. CDR3 DNA: TGTGCCAGCAGCTTCGAACAGGGGCGTTGGGAGACCCAGTACTTC. This encodes CASSFEQGRWETQYF.

This chain joins TRBV19 and TRBJ2-1; weak D call: TRBD2 (5 bases). CDR1 LNHDA and CDR2 SQIVND come from the germline V gene (reference sequence). The ends were cut back, 0 bases at V and 5 bases at J, with 11 bases in the middle. The CDR3 totals 15 residues. The CDR3 sequence is CASSIDRASNNEQFF. The DNA of the CDR3 is TGTGCCAGTAGTATAGATCGGGCTAGCAACAATGAGCAGTTCTTC.

The V and J genes are TRBV19 and TRBJ2-6, with TRBD1 matching over 11 bases. Germline lookup yields CDR1 LNHDA and CDR2 SQIVND (reference sequence). The V and J ends lost 0 bases and 0 bases, in that order; junction bases with no gene match: 7. The CDR3 is 20 residues long. This CDR3 is CASSIEAGQGARSGANVLTF. The CDR3 coding sequence is TGTGCCAGTAGTATAGAGGCCGGACAGGGGGCTCGCTCTGGGGCCAACGTCCTGACTTTC.

This chain links TRBV9 with TRBJ2-2; 11 bases match TRBD1. This CDR3 has 16 amino acids. Trimming removed 2 bases from V and 3 bases from J; junction bases left unmatched: 3. Germline V gene data show CDR1 as SGDLS and CDR2 as YYNGEE. The CDR3, as DNA: TGTGCCAGCAGCGTGGACAGGGGGCGTTACACCGGGGAGCTGTTTTTT. The encoded protein is CASSVDRGRYTGELFF. The full variable domain, rest sourced from reference TRBV9 and TRBJ2-2, is DSGVTQTPKHLITATGQRVTLRCSPRSGDLSVYWYQQSLDQGLQFLIQYYNGEERAKGNILERFSAQQFPDLHSELNLSSLELGDSALYFCASSVDRGRYTGELFFGEGSRLTVL.

The chain recombines TRBV28 with TRBJ2-3, with a weak D call TRBD2 (6 bases). CDR1 is MDHEN, CDR2 SYDVKM, per germline. This CDR3 region has 16 residues. V was trimmed by 4 bases and J by 6 bases, leaving 20 bases between them. CDR3 nucleotides: TGTGCCAGCAGTTCTCCCTCAGGACCTAGCGTGGATACGCAGTATTTT. Translation: CASSSPSGPSVDTQYF.

CDR3: CASSAQGSYNEQFF. The DNA of the CDR3 is TGTGCCAGCAGTGCCCAGGGGAGCTACAATGAGCAGTTCTTC. The chain is built from TRBV6-1 and TRBJ2-1; TRBD1 might be the D (6 bases). Trimming stripped 4 bases from V and 3 bases from J, with 10 bases between. The CDR3 contains 14 residues. Germline loops: CDR1 MNHNS, CDR2 SASEGT.

The chain is built from TRBV5-1 and TRBJ2-3; 7 bases map to TRBD2. CDR1 is SGHRS and CDR2 is YFSETQ in the germline V gene. The V segment lost 6 bases and the J segment 5 bases; nucleotides outside the gene matches: 6. The CDR3 totals 13 residues. CDR3 nucleotide sequence: TGCGCCAGCACCGGCGGGAGTATAGATACGCAGTATTTT. Its protein is CASTGGSIDTQYF.

The CDR3 region is CASSVGIGVAEETQYF. The CDR3 coding sequence is TGTGCCAGCAGCGTAGGAATCGGGGTTGCGGAAGAGACCCAGTACTTC. The chain carries TRBV9 and TRBJ2-5, with D tentatively TRBD2 (5 bases). The germline V gene has CDR1 SGDLS and CDR2 YYNGEE. There are 16 residues in the CDR3. Trimming took off 0 bases at V and 3 bases at J, with 15 bases between the two ends.

This clone was counted a few times. The chain is built from TRBV4-1 and TRBJ1-4; 8 bases line up with TRBD1. Germline values: CDR1 MGHRA, CDR2 YSYEKL. V shed 0 bases and J 8 bases; nucleotides not matched to a gene: 11. This CDR3 has 17 amino acids. The CDR3 nucleotides read TGCGCCAGCAGCCAAGAAAGACAGGGGCGTGGTAGGGAAAAACTGTTTTTT. Encoded protein: CASSQERQGRGREKLFF.

This clone has only a few counts. The rearrangement joins TRBV2 to TRBJ1-4; 8 positions match TRBD1. There are 13 residues in the CDR3. With V trimmed by 6 bases and J by 8 bases, 5 bases remained unmatched. The V gene's germline CDR1 is SNHLY and CDR2 FYNNEI. The CDR3: CASRDRVGEKLFF. The DNA of the CDR3 is TGTGCCAGCAGGGACAGGGTTGGCGAAAAACTGTTTTTT.

The rearrangement joins TRBV4-1 to TRBJ2-7; the match to TRBD2 covers 9 bases. Germline V gives CDR1 MGHRA, CDR2 YSYEKL. J lost 1 base, V lost 4 bases, and 5 bases had no gene match. The CDR3 runs 15 residues. The CDR3 loop reads CASSLGLARSYEQYF. DNA of the CDR3: TGCGCCAGCAGCCTTGGACTAGCGCGGTCCTACGAGCAGTACTTC.

The gene calls are TRBV7-8 and TRBJ1-6, with TRBD1 matching 9 bases. Germline V gene data show CDR1 as SGHVS and CDR2 as FQNEAQ. V was pared by 5 bases and J by 11 bases, with 4 bases of the junction left unmatched. This CDR3 is 13 amino acids long. CDR3 sequence: CASSPGQGTPLHF. The CDR3 DNA is TGTGCCAGCAGCCCCGGACAGGGGACACCCCTCCACTTT.

The chain has TRBV5-5 and TRBJ2-2; unclear D gene. The CDR3 runs 12 residues. V was trimmed by 1 base and J by 6 bases, leaving 4 bases between them. Germline lookup yields CDR1 SGHKS and CDR2 YYEKEE (reference sequence). CDR3 in amino acids: CASSLLAGELFF. CDR3 DNA sequence: TGTGCCAGCAGCTTGTTAGCCGGGGAGCTGTTTTTT.

The genes are TRBV19 and TRBJ2-3, with D possibly being TRBD1 (5 bases). The CDR3 is 15 residues long. The germline V and J ends were trimmed by 7 bases and 4 bases, with 18 bases remaining between them. Germline CDR1 and CDR2: LNHDA and SQIVND (reference sequence). The CDR3 protein is CASIGVGKGADTQYF. The CDR3 DNA reads as TGTGCCAGTATAGGAGTTGGGAAAGGGGCAGATACGCAGTATTTT.

The chain recombines TRBV6-5 with TRBJ1-1, with D hard to call. Germline CDR1 and CDR2: MNHEY and SVGAGI. The V end lost 6 bases, the J end lost 2 bases, and 16 bases lay between the germline ends. The CDR3 has 15 amino acids. The CDR3 sequence: CASSADRPGNTEAFF. The CDR3 DNA follows: TGTGCCAGCAGCGCAGACCGCCCGGGAAACACTGAAGCTTTCTTT.

The CDR3 loop is CASSFETRGTGELFF. Here the CDR3 DNA reads TGTGCCAGCAGTTTCGAGACTCGGGGGACCGGGGAGCTGTTTTTT. The V and J genes are TRBV28 and TRBJ2-2; perhaps TRBD2 as D (6 bases). The CDR3 runs to 15 residues. Germline CDR1 MDHEN, CDR2 SYDVKM. Trimming shortened V by 3 bases and J by 5 bases, and 13 bases separated the two germline ends.

The chain carries TRBV18 and TRBJ2-2; D may be TRBD2 (6 bases). Trimming stripped 6 bases from V and 3 bases from J, with 14 bases between. This CDR3 region has 15 residues. Germline values: CDR1 KGHSH, CDR2 LQKENI. CDR3 protein: CASSLDLADTGELFF. In DNA, the CDR3 is TGTGCCAGCTCCCTGGACTTAGCGGACACCGGGGAGCTGTTTTTT.

This clone was observed at least ten times. J is TRBJ1-1 and V is TRBV6-1; D remains ambiguous. The CDR3 contains 15 residues. Between the trimmed V and J ends, which lost 0 bases and 1 base, there was a span of 9 bases. Germline V gene lookup returns CDR1 MNHNS and CDR2 SASEGT. As DNA, the CDR3 is TGTGCCAGCAGTGAAGCGCTTCGGGGGAACACTGAAGCTTTCTTT. It is translated as CASSEALRGNTEAFF.

Only a few counts were recorded for this clone. The rearrangement joins TRBV28 to TRBJ2-7; TRBD1 agrees at 10 bases. The CDR3 loop spans 15 amino acids. The germline gives CDR1 MDHEN, CDR2 SYDVKM. V lost 8 bases, J lost 5 bases, and 12 bases stayed unmatched. CDR3 sequence: CASGFDRGRFHEQYF. CDR3 nucleotide sequence: TGTGCCAGCGGATTCGACAGGGGGCGCTTCCACGAGCAGTACTTC.

The rearrangement links TRBV7-8 to TRBJ2-1; 10 bases line up with TRBD2. This CDR3 region has 16 residues. With V trimmed by 3 bases and J by 6 bases, 8 bases remained unmatched. The V gene's germline CDR1 is SGHVS and CDR2 FQNEAQ. The CDR3 protein is CASSFLGLARPNEQFF. CDR3 nucleotides: TGTGCCAGCAGCTTCCTGGGACTAGCGAGACCCAATGAGCAGTTCTTC.